A selection of T cell receptor beta chains follows, all from one sample in a study of OX40 agonist ivuxolimab in advanced cancers. The method was immunoSEQ multiplex PCR; TCRdb's version includes in-frame clones alone and lacks a portion of them. The sample holds 100,000 to 120,000 clones, roughly nine tenths seen once. Sequenced here: CD4+ or CD8+ T cells sorted from blood, sampled in a trial of the OX40 agonist ivuxolimab. Receptors originate from an adult with an advanced solid tumor such as melanoma, head and neck, liver or kidney cancer. Both conserved end residues are trimmed from each CDR3.

J: TRBJ2-3
length: 13
V: TRBV7-2
CDR3: ASSLSPGRTDTQY

J: TRBJ1-2
length: 15
V: TRBV4-2
CDR3: ASSQDSTGIANYGYT

J: TRBJ2-7
length: 12
V: TRBV6-1
CDR3: ASSEILDSYEQY

J: TRBJ2-1
length: 13
V: TRBV5-1
CDR3: ASSLNSGRNNEQF

J: TRBJ2-7
length: 10
V: TRBV5-6
CDR3: ASSRNSYEQY

J: TRBJ1-5
length: 12
V: TRBV9
CDR3: ASSVDRGSQPQH

J: TRBJ2-7
length: 13
V: TRBV18
CDR3: ASSPSGTSGYEQY

J: TRBJ2-4
length: 11
V: TRBV19
CDR3: ASSLSPQNIQY

J: TRBJ1-1
length: 12
V: TRBV25-1
CDR3: ASRGVGLNTEAF

J: TRBJ1-3
length: 14
V: TRBV7-2
CDR3: ASSLARSKTGNTIY

J: TRBJ1-6
length: 15
V: TRBV19
CDR3: ASSDPGQEFPRSPLH

J: TRBJ1-1
length: 12
V: TRBV6-5
CDR3: ASRDRATATEAF

J: TRBJ2-7
length: 11
V: TRBV29-1
CDR3: SAGQGPSYEQY

J: TRBJ1-4
length: 12
V: TRBV4-1
CDR3: ASRPQETNEKLF

J: TRBJ2-1
length: 11
V: TRBV4-2
CDR3: ASSLPREGEQF

J: TRBJ1-2
length: 12
V: TRBV4-2
CDR3: ASSRQGGSYGYT

J: TRBJ1-4
length: 13
V: TRBV19
CDR3: ASSPQQGVNEKLF

J: TRBJ1-2
length: 9
V: TRBV18
CDR3: ASSPRVGYT

J: TRBJ2-7
length: 11
V: TRBV13
CDR3: ASNNKRTHRQY

J: TRBJ2-4
length: 12
V: TRBV6-5
CDR3: ASSPLGGQNIQY

J: TRBJ2-3
length: 16
V: TRBV5-4
CDR3: ASSLAGLAGLSTDTQY

J: TRBJ2-7
length: 13
V: TRBV7-2
CDR3: ASSLGLADSYEQY

J: TRBJ2-3
length: 13
V: TRBV11-1
CDR3: ASSLGQGSTDTQY

J: TRBJ2-3
length: 11
V: TRBV30
CDR3: AWRGLSGGTQY

J: TRBJ1-1
length: 13
V: TRBV30
CDR3: AWSPSGGVGTEAF

J: TRBJ2-1
length: 12
V: TRBV29-1
CDR3: SVDAEGRPNEQF

J: TRBJ1-5
length: 11
V: TRBV30
CDR3: AWTPGGNQPQH

J: TRBJ1-6
length: 13
V: TRBV2
CDR3: ASSDPRAGTSPLH

J: TRBJ1-6
length: 13
V: TRBV19
CDR3: ASSLVTGTISPLH

J: TRBJ1-1
length: 11
V: TRBV19
CDR3: ASREGGGTEAF

J: TRBJ2-5
length: 13
V: TRBV25-1
CDR3: ASSESKAGGETQY